Presented here are 13 T cell receptor beta chains from one specimen sequenced in a study of blood T cell repertoires in COVID-19. The method was immunoSEQ multiplex PCR; TCRdb's version includes in-frame clones alone and lacks a portion of them. In the table there are 40,000 or so clones, around nine tenths of which are singletons. The sample comprised peripheral blood. These receptors were taken from a human donor in a cohort sampled during active COVID-19.

The chain joins TRBV10-3 to TRBJ1-5; 9 nucleotides match TRBD1. CDR3 size: 15 residues. V was clipped by 4 bases and J by 1 base; unmatched bases: 2. CDR1 is ENHRY and CDR2 is SYGVKD in the germline V gene. CDR3 protein: CAISGDRASNQPQHF. Written as DNA, the CDR3 is TGTGCCATCAGTGGGGACAGGGCGAGCAATCAGCCCCAGCATTTT.

The chain carries TRBV3-1 (or the pseudogene TRBV3-2) and TRBJ1-2; tentative D call: TRBD1 (5 bases). CDR3 length: 12 amino acids. The germline V gene has CDR1 LGHDT and CDR2 YNNKEL (reference sequence). Trimming left V 3 bases short and J 7 bases short, with 9 bases between. The CDR3 DNA reads as TGTGCCAGCAGCCAGTTGGACACTGGCTACACCTTC. Translating gives CASSQLDTGYTF.

This clone was observed a single time. The chain is built from TRBV12-2 and TRBJ2-7; TRBD1 was called by the table and not checked on the DNA. TRBV12-2 constitutes a pseudogene. CDR3 length: 16 amino acids. CDR3 sequence reads: CASRLVCRALQYEQYF. The CDR3 coding sequence is TGTGCAAGTCGCTTAGTGTGCAGGGCGCTTCAGTACGAGCAGTACTTC.

This clone was observed once. The V call is TRBV7-2, the J call TRBJ1-1; D is undetermined. The CDR3 extends over 13 amino acids. Germline CDR1 reads SGHTA; CDR2 reads FQGNSA. Deletions cut 4 bases from V and 1 base from J, with 7 bases between. As DNA, the CDR3 is TGTGCCAGCAGCTCGACGGGGAACACTGAAGCTTTCTTT. This sequence encodes CASSSTGNTEAFF.

The table lists this clone with a count of one. The gene calls are TRBV20-1 and TRBJ1-2; D unclear. Trimming stripped 3 bases from V and 0 bases from J, with 17 bases between. This CDR3 has 16 residues. CDR1 and CDR2 from the germline V gene are DFQATT and SNEGSKA (reference sequence). The CDR3 nucleotides are TGCAGTGCTAGTAGGTTGGCGGGAATTACTAACTATGGCTACACCTTC. Residues: CSASRLAGITNYGYTF.

This chain links TRBV19 with TRBJ1-1; D might be TRBD1 (6 bases). The CDR3 runs 14 residues. V was clipped by 5 bases and J by 1 base, with 11 bases between them. Germline V gene data show CDR1 as LNHDA and CDR2 as SQIVND (reference sequence). The CDR3 region is CASSWGRGNTEAFF. Here the CDR3 DNA reads TGTGCCAGTAGTTGGGGGCGCGGGAACACTGAAGCTTTCTTT.

About this clone: A junction end diverges from the germline sequence, so it may reflect a read error. The chain has TRBV7-7 and TRBJ2-2, with TRBD2 as a possible D gene (6 bases). Germline-derived CDR1 and CDR2 are SSHAT and FNYEAQ (reference sequence). CDR3 length equals 15 residues. The CDR3 is CASRSGTGVTGELFF. CDR3 coding DNA: TGTGCTAGCAGATCCGGGACTGGGGTCACCGGGGAGCTGTTTTTT.

The gene calls are TRBV3-1 (or the pseudogene TRBV3-2) and TRBJ1-4; 11 positions agree with TRBD1. J lost 8 bases, V lost 4 bases, and 18 bases had no gene match. This CDR3 region has 19 residues. Germline-derived CDR1 and CDR2 are LGHDT and YNNKEL (reference sequence). The CDR3 loop reads CASSLRGWTGGALGEKLFF. The CDR3 nucleotides read TGTGCCAGCAGCCTACGAGGGTGGACAGGGGGCGCATTGGGGGAAAAACTGTTTTTT.

The rearrangement links TRBV7-2 to TRBJ1-3, with 7 bases aligning to TRBD1. CDR1 SGHTA and CDR2 FQGNSA come from the germline V gene. V lost 3 bases and J lost 2; bases outside the gene matches: 1. The CDR3 runs to 14 residues. CDR3 protein: CASSLGTAGNTIYF. CDR3 DNA: TGTGCCAGCAGCTTGGGGACAGCTGGAAACACCATATATTTT.

The chain carries TRBV7-9 and TRBJ1-1, with D possibly being TRBD1 (5 bases). Germline assignment: CDR1 SEHNR and CDR2 FQNEAQ (reference sequence). The CDR3 is made up of 14 amino acids. V was clipped by 1 base and J by 6 bases, with 12 bases between them. The CDR3 here is CASSLGGVGAEAFF. The CDR3 nucleotides read TGTGCCAGCAGCTTAGGTGGGGTAGGGGCTGAAGCTTTCTTT.

The rearrangement uses TRBV9 and TRBJ2-7; TRBD1 aligns across 11 bases. Germline V gives CDR1 SGDLS, CDR2 YYNGEE. The CDR3 loop spans 15 amino acids. Losses at the gene ends were 2 bases for V and 5 bases for J; bases not matched to a gene: 6. The CDR3 DNA follows: TGTGCCAGCAGCGTCCGGGACAGGGGGGGCCACGAGCAGTACTTC. Its translation is CASSVRDRGGHEQYF.

The V call is TRBV28, the J call TRBJ1-2; D perhaps matches TRBD1 (5 bases). The CDR3 sequence is 12 residues long. V lost 4 bases, J lost 5 bases, and 8 bases lay in between. Germline V gene sequence: CDR1 MDHEN, CDR2 SYDVKM. The CDR3 here is CASSSGLYGYTF. The CDR3 bases are TGTGCCAGCAGTTCGGGACTATATGGCTACACCTTC.

J is TRBJ1-1 and V is TRBV6-2 or TRBV6-3; 8 positions agree with TRBD1. The V segment lost 4 bases and the J segment 3 bases; nucleotides outside the gene matches: 4. The CDR3 has 14 amino acids. The V gene's germline CDR1 is MNHEY and CDR2 SVGEGT. The CDR3 DNA follows: TGTGCCAGCAGTTGGACAGGGTCGGACACTGAAGCTTTCTTT. This encodes CASSWTGSDTEAFF.